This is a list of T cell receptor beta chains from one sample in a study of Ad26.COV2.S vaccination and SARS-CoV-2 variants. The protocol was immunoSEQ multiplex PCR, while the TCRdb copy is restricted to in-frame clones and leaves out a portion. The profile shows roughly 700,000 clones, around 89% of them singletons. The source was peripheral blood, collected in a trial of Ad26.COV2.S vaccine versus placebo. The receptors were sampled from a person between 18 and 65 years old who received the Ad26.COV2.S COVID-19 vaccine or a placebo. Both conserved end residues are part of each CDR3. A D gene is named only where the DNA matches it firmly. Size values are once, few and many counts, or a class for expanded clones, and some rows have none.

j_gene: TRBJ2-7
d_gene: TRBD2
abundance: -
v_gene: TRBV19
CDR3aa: CASSGRLAGGYEQYF
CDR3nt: TGTGCCAGTAGCGGTCGGCTAGCGGGGGGCTACGAGCAGTACTTC

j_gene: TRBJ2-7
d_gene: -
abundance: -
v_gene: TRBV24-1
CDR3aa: CATSDFGGRGSYEQYF
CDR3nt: TGTGCCACCAGTGACTTTGGGGGGCGCGGGTCCTACGAGCAGTACTTC

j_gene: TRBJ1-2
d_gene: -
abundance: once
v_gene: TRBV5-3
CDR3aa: CARSLARGYGYTF
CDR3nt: TGTGCCAGAAGCTTGGCCAGGGGCTATGGCTACACCTTC

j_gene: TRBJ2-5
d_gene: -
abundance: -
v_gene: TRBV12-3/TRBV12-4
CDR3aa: CASSGGETQYF
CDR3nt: TGTGCCAGCAGTGGGGGGGAGACCCAGTACTTC

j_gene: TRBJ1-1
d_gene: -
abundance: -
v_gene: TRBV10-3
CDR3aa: CAISESSPLNTEAFF
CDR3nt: TGTGCCATCAGTGAGTCTTCACCCTTGAACACTGAAGCTTTCTTT

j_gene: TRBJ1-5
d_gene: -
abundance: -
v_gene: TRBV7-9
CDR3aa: CASSLGVNQPQHF
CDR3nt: TGTGCCAGCAGCCTAGGGGTTAATCAGCCCCAGCATTTT

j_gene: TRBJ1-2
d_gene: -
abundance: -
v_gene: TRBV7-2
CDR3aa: CASSLGQPSISYTF
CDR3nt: TGTGCCAGCAGCTTAGGCCAGCCCTCTATTAGCTACACCTTC

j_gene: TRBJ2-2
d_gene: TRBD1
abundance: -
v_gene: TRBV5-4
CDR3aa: CASSLDRGSRTGELFF
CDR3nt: TGTGCCAGCAGCTTAGACAGGGGATCGAGGACCGGGGAGCTGTTTTTT

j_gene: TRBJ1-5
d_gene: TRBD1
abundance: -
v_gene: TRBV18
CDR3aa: CASSPGQDNQPQHF
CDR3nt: TGTGCCAGCTCACCTGGACAGGATAATCAGCCCCAGCATTTT

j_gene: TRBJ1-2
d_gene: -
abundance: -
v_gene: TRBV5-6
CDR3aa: CASSLGGHLTYGYTF
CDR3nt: TGTGCCAGCAGCTTGGGAGGGCACCTAACCTATGGCTACACCTTC

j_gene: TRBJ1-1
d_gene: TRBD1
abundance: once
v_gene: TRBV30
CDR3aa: CAWSVQGETEAFF
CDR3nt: TGTGCCTGGAGCGTCCAGGGGGAGACTGAAGCTTTCTTT

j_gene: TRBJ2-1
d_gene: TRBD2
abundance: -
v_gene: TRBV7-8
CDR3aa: CASSLEQRGSYNEQFF
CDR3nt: TGTGCCAGCAGCTTAGAACAGCGGGGGTCGTACAATGAGCAGTTCTTC

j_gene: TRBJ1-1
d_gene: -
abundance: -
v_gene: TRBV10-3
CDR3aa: CATSPRTDTEAFF
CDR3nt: TGTGCCACTTCGCCCCGGACTGACACTGAAGCTTTCTTT

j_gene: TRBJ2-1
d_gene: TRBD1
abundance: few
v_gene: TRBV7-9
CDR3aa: CASRDRTGVSDEQFF
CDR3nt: TGTGCCAGCAGAGACCGGACAGGGGTTAGCGATGAGCAGTTCTTC

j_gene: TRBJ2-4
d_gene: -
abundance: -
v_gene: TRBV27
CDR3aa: CASSAGAKNIQYF
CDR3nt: TGTGCCAGCAGCGCGGGGGCCAAAAACATTCAGTACTTC

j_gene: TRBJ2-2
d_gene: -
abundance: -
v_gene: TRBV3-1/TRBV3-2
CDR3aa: CASRQGLNTGELFF
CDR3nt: TGTGCCAGCAGGCAGGGGCTGAACACCGGGGAGCTGTTTTTT

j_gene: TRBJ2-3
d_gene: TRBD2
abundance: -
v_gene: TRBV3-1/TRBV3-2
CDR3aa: CASSQGISGRGTQYF
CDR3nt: TGTGCCAGCAGCCAAGGAATTAGCGGGAGGGGTACGCAGTATTTT

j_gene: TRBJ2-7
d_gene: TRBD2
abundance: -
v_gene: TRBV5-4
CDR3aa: CASSTTSGGNTYEQYF
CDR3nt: TGTGCCAGCAGTACGACTAGCGGGGGGAACACCTACGAGCAGTACTTC

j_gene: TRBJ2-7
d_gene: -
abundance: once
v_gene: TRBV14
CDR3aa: CASSQALWAYEQYF
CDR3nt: TGTGCCAGCAGCCAAGCCCTCTGGGCCTACGAGCAGTACTTC

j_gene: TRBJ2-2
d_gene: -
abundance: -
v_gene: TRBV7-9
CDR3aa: CASSDQGFVELFF
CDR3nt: TGTGCCAGCAGCGACCAGGGGTTTGTGGAGCTGTTTTTT

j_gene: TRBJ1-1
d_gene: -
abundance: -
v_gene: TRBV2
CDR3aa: CASEPIQVFVAFF
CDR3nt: TGTGCCAGCGAGCCCATACAGGTTTTTGTTGCTTTCTTT

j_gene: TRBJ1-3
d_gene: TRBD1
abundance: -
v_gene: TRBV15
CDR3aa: CATSRDETGGRGNTIYF
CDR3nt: TGTGCCACCAGCAGAGATGAAACAGGGGGAAGGGGAAACACCATATATTTT

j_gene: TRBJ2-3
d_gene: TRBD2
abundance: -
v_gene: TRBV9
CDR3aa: CASSPSGGQMADTQYF
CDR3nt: TGTGCCAGCAGCCCCAGCGGGGGGCAGATGGCAGATACGCAGTATTTT

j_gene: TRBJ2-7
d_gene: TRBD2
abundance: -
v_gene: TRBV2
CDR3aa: CASSVAGLEGREQYF
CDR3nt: TGTGCCAGCAGTGTAGCGGGACTAGAGGGTCGGGAGCAGTACTTC

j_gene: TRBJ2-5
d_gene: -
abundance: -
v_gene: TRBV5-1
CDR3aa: CASSLDQGRQETQYF
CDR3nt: TGCGCCAGCAGCTTGGATCAGGGTAGGCAAGAGACCCAGTACTTC

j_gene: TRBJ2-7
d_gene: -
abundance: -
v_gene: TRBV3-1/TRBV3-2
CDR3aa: CASSRLQGTGYEQYF
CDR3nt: TGTGCCAGCAGCCGGCTACAGGGAACGGGCTACGAGCAGTACTTC

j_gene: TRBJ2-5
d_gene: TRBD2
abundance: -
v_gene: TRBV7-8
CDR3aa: CASSLRLLAGGEETQYF
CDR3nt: TGTGCCAGCAGCTTACGCCTACTAGCGGGAGGGGAAGAGACCCAGTACTTC

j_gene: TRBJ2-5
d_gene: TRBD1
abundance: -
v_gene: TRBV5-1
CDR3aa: CASSHGQAGETQYF
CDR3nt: TGCGCCAGCAGCCACGGACAGGCGGGAGAGACCCAGTACTTC

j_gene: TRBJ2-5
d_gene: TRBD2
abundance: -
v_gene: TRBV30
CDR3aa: CAWSVGGRETQYF
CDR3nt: TGTGCCTGGAGTGTAGGCGGGAGAGAGACCCAGTACTTC

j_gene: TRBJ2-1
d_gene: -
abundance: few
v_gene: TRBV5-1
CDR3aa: CASRDQNSNEQFF
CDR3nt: TGCGCCAGCAGGGATCAGAATTCCAATGAGCAGTTCTTC

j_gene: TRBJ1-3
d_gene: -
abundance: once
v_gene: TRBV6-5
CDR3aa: CASGYSGNTIYF
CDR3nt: TGTGCCAGCGGGTATTCTGGAAACACCATATATTTT

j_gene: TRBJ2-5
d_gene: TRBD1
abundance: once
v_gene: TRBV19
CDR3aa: CASSSGTGLETQYF
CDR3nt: TGTGCCAGTAGTTCCGGGACAGGGTTAGAGACCCAGTACTTC

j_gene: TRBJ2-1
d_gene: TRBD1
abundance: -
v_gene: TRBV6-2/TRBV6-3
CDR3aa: CASSRWTGVRNEQFF
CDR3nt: TGTGCCAGCAGCAGATGGACAGGGGTTAGGAATGAGCAGTTCTTC

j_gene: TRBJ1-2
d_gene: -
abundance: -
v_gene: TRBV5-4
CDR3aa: CASSLMPAGGYTF
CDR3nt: TGTGCCAGCAGCTTGATGCCGGCCGGGGGCTACACCTTC

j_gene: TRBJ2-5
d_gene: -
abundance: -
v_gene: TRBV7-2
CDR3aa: CASSLVGGQETQYF
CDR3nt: TGTGCCAGCAGTTTAGTCGGGGGCCAAGAGACCCAGTACTTC

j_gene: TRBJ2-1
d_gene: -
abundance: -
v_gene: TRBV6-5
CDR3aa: CASMREGGSYNEQFF
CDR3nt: TGTGCCAGCATGAGGGAGGGGGGATCCTACAATGAGCAGTTCTTC

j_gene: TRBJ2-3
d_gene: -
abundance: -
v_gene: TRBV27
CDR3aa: CASSSGPWGDTQYF
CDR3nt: TGTGCCAGCAGTTCCGGGCCATGGGGAGATACGCAGTATTTT

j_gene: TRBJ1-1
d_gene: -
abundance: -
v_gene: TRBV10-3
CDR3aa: CAISDRQQNTEAFF
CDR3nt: TGTGCCATCAGTGACAGACAGCAGAACACTGAAGCTTTCTTT

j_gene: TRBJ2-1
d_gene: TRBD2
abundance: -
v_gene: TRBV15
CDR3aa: CATSRAAVAGSVEQFF
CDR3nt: TGTGCCACCAGCAGAGCAGCGGTAGCGGGGTCCGTTGAGCAGTTCTTC

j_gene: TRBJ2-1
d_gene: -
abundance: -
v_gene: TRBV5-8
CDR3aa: CASSFYIMASARDEQFF
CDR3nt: TGTGCCAGCAGCTTCTATATCATGGCTAGCGCTAGGGATGAGCAGTTCTTC

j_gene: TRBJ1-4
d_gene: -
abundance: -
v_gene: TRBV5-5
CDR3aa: CASSLVGANEKLFF
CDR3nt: TGTGCCAGCAGCTTGGTCGGAGCTAATGAAAAACTGTTTTTT

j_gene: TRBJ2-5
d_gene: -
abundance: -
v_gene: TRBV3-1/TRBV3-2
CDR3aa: CASSPTFEGSETQYF
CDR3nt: TGTGCCAGCAGCCCTACCTTTGAGGGGAGTGAGACCCAGTACTTC

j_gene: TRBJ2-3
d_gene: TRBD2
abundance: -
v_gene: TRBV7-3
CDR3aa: CASSLISGGSNTDTQYF
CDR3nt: TGTGCCAGCAGCTTAATCAGCGGGGGTTCGAACACAGATACGCAGTATTTT

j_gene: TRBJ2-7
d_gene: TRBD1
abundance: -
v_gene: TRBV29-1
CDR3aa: CSVDRTGGAYEQYF
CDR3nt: TGCAGCGTTGACAGGACAGGGGGGGCCTACGAGCAGTACTTC

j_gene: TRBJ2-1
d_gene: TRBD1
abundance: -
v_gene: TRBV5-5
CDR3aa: CASSLLGTANEQFF
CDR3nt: TGTGCCAGCAGCTTGTTAGGGACAGCAAATGAGCAGTTCTTC

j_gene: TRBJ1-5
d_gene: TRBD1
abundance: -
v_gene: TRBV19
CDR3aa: CASSGGQGGQPQHF
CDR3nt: TGTGCCAGTAGTGGGGGACAGGGGGGACAGCCCCAGCATTTT

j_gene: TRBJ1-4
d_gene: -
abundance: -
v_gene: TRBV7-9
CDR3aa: CAITSSGGAEKLFF
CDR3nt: TGTGCCATCACCTCCTCCGGCGGGGCGGAAAAACTGTTTTTT

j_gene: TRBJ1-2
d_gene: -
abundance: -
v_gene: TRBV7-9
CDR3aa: CASSSAGLNYGYTF
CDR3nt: TGTGCCAGCAGCTCCGCCGGCCTTAATTATGGCTACACCTTC

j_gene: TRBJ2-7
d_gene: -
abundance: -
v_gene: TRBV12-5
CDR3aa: CASGLVGTYEQYF
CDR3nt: TGTGCTAGTGGTTTGGTAGGCACCTACGAGCAGTACTTC

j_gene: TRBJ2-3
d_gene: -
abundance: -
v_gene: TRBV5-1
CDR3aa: CASSLTAPGTDTQYF
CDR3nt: TGCGCCAGCAGCTTGACGGCCCCAGGTACAGATACGCAGTATTTT

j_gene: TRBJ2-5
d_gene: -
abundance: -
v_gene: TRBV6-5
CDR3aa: CASSNAIRETQYF
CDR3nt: TGTGCCAGCTCGAACGCGATCCGGGAGACCCAGTACTTC

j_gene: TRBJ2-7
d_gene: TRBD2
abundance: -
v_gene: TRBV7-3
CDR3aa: CASSLGPAGSSTHYEQYF
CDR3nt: TGTGCCAGCAGCTTAGGGCCAGCGGGGTCCTCGACTCACTACGAGCAGTACTTC

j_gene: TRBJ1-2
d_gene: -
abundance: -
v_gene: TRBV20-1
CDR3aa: CSAPLNYGYTF
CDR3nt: TGCAGTGCTCCTTTAAACTATGGCTACACCTTC

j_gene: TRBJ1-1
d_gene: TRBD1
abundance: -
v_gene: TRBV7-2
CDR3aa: CASSPTGTGGTEAFF
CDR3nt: TGTGCCAGCAGCCCTACGGGGACAGGGGGCACTGAAGCTTTCTTT

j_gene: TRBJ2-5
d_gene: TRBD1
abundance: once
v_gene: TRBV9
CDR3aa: CASSAGGVGETQYF
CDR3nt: TGTGCCAGCAGTGCAGGGGGCGTCGGAGAGACCCAGTACTTC